Below are 24 T cell receptor beta chains sequenced from a single sample in a study of blood T cell repertoires in COVID-19. Sequencing used immunoSEQ multiplex PCR; TCRdb keeps in-frame clones, though not all of them. The data contain 75,000 to 80,000 clones, about 85% of them seen just once; the ten biggest clones take up approximately 11%. What was sequenced was peripheral blood. The receptors were sampled from a man aged 60 to 69 with COVID-19, enrolled during active disease.

The chain employs TRBV30 and TRBJ1-2; D is uncertain. The CDR3 loop spans 13 amino acids. V was pared by 4 bases and J by 7 bases, with 16 bases between. The germline CDR1 and CDR2 sequences are GTSNPN and SVGIG (reference sequence). The CDR3, as DNA: TGTGCCTGGACCCCAGGCGGGGATTCTGGCTACACCTTC. Translating it yields CAWTPGGDSGYTF.

This chain connects TRBV7-9 to TRBJ2-1; no reliable D call. This CDR3 has 13 residues. From germline, CDR1 is SEHNR and CDR2 FQNEAQ (reference sequence). V shed 1 base and J shed 4 bases, with 5 bases lying between them. CDR3 residues: CASSLGLYNEQFF. The CDR3 region has the DNA TGTGCCAGCAGCTTAGGTCTGTACAATGAGCAGTTCTTC.

The chain uses TRBV19 and TRBJ1-6; no reliable D call. Per germline, CDR1 LNHDA and CDR2 SQIVND (reference sequence). The CDR3 is made up of 15 amino acids. V was clipped by 4 bases and J by 8 bases, with 15 bases between them. CDR3 in amino acids: CASSRTPARDSPLHF. DNA for the CDR3: TGTGCCAGTAGTAGGACCCCGGCGAGGGATTCACCCCTCCACTTT.

The rearrangement links TRBV6-5 to TRBJ1-5; no clear D. The V gene's germline CDR1 is MNHEY and CDR2 SVGAGI. The V gene lost 9 bases and the J gene lost 0 bases, with 12 bases spanning the gap. The CDR3 covers 14 residues. The CDR3 sequence: CASNSGYSNQPQHF. The CDR3 DNA is TGTGCCAGTAATTCAGGATATAGCAATCAGCCCCAGCATTTT.

This chain joins TRBV2 and TRBJ2-2; 9 bases are a match to TRBD1. The CDR3 consists of 15 residues. Germline V gene sequence: CDR1 SNHLY, CDR2 FYNNEI. J was trimmed by 2 bases and V by 5 bases; bases with no gene match: 3. The CDR3 DNA follows: TGTGCCAGCAGTAGGGGACAGGGTAACACCGGGGAGCTGTTTTTT. Translation: CASSRGQGNTGELFF.

As DNA, the CDR3 is TGTGCCAGCAGTTACTCTTCGGGGGTCGGTAGCGGGGCCACAGATACGCAGTATTTT. It yields the protein CASSYSSGVGSGATDTQYF. This chain links TRBV6-2 or TRBV6-3 with TRBJ2-3; 8 bases map to TRBD2. The ends lost 0 bases at V and 2 bases at J; junction bases unmatched: 13. This CDR3 is 19 amino acids long. CDR1 is MNHEY, CDR2 SVGEGT, per germline.

V gene TRBV5-1 combines with J gene TRBJ2-3; tentatively, D is TRBD2 (5 bases). Trimming removed 5 bases at V and 5 bases at J, with 15 bases between. CDR1 is SGHRS, CDR2 YFSETQ, per germline. The CDR3 totals 14 residues. CDR3 amino acids: CASRTLALGDTQYF. As DNA, the CDR3 is TGCGCCAGCAGGACCTTAGCGTTGGGAGATACGCAGTATTTT.

The chain is built from TRBV28 and TRBJ2-3; TRBD2 matches at 8 bases. The ends lost 10 bases at V and 2 bases at J; junction bases unmatched: 8. This CDR3 has 14 amino acids. Germline CDR1 is MDHEN and CDR2 is SYDVKM. CDR3 amino acids: CATLTGGPTDTQYF. As DNA, the CDR3 is TGTGCCACCCTCACGGGGGGGCCCACAGATACGCAGTATTTT.

The rearrangement joins TRBV6-5 to TRBJ1-1; TRBD1 might be the D (5 bases). The CDR3 spans 16 residues. Per the germline V gene, CDR1 is MNHEY and CDR2 is SVGAGI. V was cut by 0 bases and J by 1 base, with 12 bases left in between. CDR3 in DNA: TGTGCCAGCAGTTACTCCCTGGCCAGGGAGAACACTGAAGCTTTCTTT. It yields the protein CASSYSLARENTEAFF.

A single count supports this clone. The J gene is TRBJ2-2, the V gene TRBV6-1; 7 positions agree with TRBD1. With 3 bases clipped from V and 6 bases from J, the junction kept 7 bases outside the gene matches. The CDR3 has 15 residues. Germline CDR1 reads MNHNS; CDR2 reads SASEGT. The CDR3 sequence: CASSDRTGHPGELFF. CDR3 DNA: TGTGCCAGCAGTGATAGGACAGGCCATCCCGGGGAGCTGTTTTTT.

CDR3: CASNRQAPYNEQFF. Here the CDR3 DNA reads TGTGCCAGCAACCGGCAGGCCCCCTACAATGAGCAGTTCTTC. The genes are TRBV5-6 and TRBJ2-1; no definite D call. The V and J ends lost 6 bases and 2 bases respectively, with 12 bases between them. Germline values: CDR1 SGHDT, CDR2 YYEEEE. The CDR3 sequence is 14 residues long. Based on the CDR3 plus reference TRBV5-6 and TRBJ2-1, the full variable domain is DAGVTQSPTHLIKTRGQQVTLRCSPKSGHDTVSWYQQALGQGPQFIFQYYEEEERQRGNFPDRFSGHQFPNYSSELNVNALLLGDSALYLCASNRQAPYNEQFFGPGTRLTVL.

The chain joins TRBV18 to TRBJ1-1, with TRBD1 as a possible D gene (5 bases). There are 18 residues in the CDR3. The V end lost 3 bases, the J end lost 3 bases, and 23 bases lay between the germline ends. Germline lookup yields CDR1 KGHSH and CDR2 LQKENI. CDR3 coding DNA: TGTGCCAGCTCACCGATTGGAGGGGCCCCGCCGGGGGACACTGAAGCTTTCTTT. Protein: CASSPIGGAPPGDTEAFF. Full variable domain (outside the CDR3, taken from reference TRBV18 and TRBJ1-1): NAGVMQNPRHLVRRRGQEARLRCSPMKGHSHVYWYRQLPEEGLKFMVYLQKENIIDESGMPKERFSAEFPKEGPSILRIQQVVRGDSAAYFCASSPIGGAPPGDTEAFFGQGTRLTVV.

This chain connects TRBV7-2 to TRBJ1-4, with TRBD1 as a possible D gene (5 bases). Per germline, CDR1 SGHTA and CDR2 FQGNSA. V dropped 1 base and J dropped 5 bases, with 11 bases sitting between them. This CDR3 is 15 amino acids long. CDR3 amino acids: CASSLGGAGNEKLFF. Here the CDR3 DNA reads TGTGCCAGCAGCTTAGGAGGGGCGGGAAATGAAAAACTGTTTTTT.

This clone was seen more than once but under ten times. CDR3: CASSPEAGSQEKLFF. The DNA of the CDR3 is TGTGCCAGCTCGCCCGAAGCCGGGAGTCAGGAAAAACTGTTTTTT. This chain connects TRBV18 to TRBJ1-4; no definite D call. V lost 6 bases to trimming and J lost 8 bases, with 19 bases between them. The CDR3 contains 15 residues. Germline-derived CDR1 and CDR2 are KGHSH and LQKENI.

The V and J genes are TRBV5-1 and TRBJ2-3; D possibly corresponds to TRBD1 (5 bases). CDR3 size: 16 residues. Germline values: CDR1 SGHRS, CDR2 YFSETQ. Trimming removed 2 bases from V and 3 bases from J, with 16 bases in between. The DNA for the CDR3 is TGCGCCAGCAGCTTTAGTCAGGGTATTGGGACAGATACGCAGTATTTT. Translated: CASSFSQGIGTDTQYF.

This clone is a singleton in its sample. This chain connects TRBV4-1 to TRBJ2-6, with a possible D match to TRBD2 (5 bases). Per the germline V gene, CDR1 is MGHRA and CDR2 is YSYEKL. V lost 4 bases and J 4 bases, leaving 17 bases between the germline ends. CDR3 size: 17 residues. Here the CDR3 DNA reads TGCGCCAGCAGCCCCGGGATTACTAACTCGGGGGCCAACGTCCTGACTTTC. This gives the protein CASSPGITNSGANVLTF.

The V call is TRBV6-5, the J call TRBJ1-4; D is unresolved. This CDR3 has 14 amino acids. The germline gives CDR1 MNHEY, CDR2 SVGAGI. Trimming took 6 bases from V and 4 from J, leaving 12 bases between them. CDR3 sequence reads: CASRPHVRNEKLFF. The CDR3 region has the DNA TGTGCCAGCAGACCACACGTCCGTAATGAAAAACTGTTTTTT.

J is TRBJ2-4 and V is TRBV19, with 7 bases fitting TRBD1. The germline CDR1 and CDR2 sequences are LNHDA and SQIVND (reference sequence). The CDR3 spans 15 residues. J gave up 6 bases and V 4 bases, and 9 bases lay outside the gene matches. CDR3 sequence reads: CASSNTGAAANIQYF. The CDR3 DNA follows: TGTGCCAGTAGTAATACAGGGGCGGCTGCAAACATTCAGTACTTC.

This sequence joins TRBV7-2 and TRBJ1-6; possibly TRBD1 for D (5 bases). From germline, CDR1 is SGHTA and CDR2 FQGNSA. The V and J ends lost 1 base and 9 bases respectively, with 13 bases between them. This CDR3 is built from 15 residues. The CDR3 loop reads CASSLGRAGVSPLHF. CDR3 nucleotides: TGTGCCAGCAGCTTAGGTAGGGCGGGGGTTTCACCCCTCCACTTT.

This sequence joins TRBV2 and TRBJ2-1; 9 nucleotides align to TRBD1. Trimming removed 10 bases from V and 7 bases from J; junction bases left unmatched: 8. The CDR3 sequence is 13 residues long. Germline CDR1 and CDR2: SNHLY and FYNNEI. CDR3 nucleotide sequence: TGTGCCATTCAGACAGGGGGAGGGAATGAGCAGTTCTTC. Its protein product is CAIQTGGGNEQFF.

This rearrangement joins TRBV11-2 to TRBJ1-4; 7 bases align to TRBD1. The V segment lost 1 base and the J segment 6 bases; nucleotides outside the gene matches: 2. CDR3 length: 14 amino acids. The germline CDR1 and CDR2 sequences are SGHAT and FQNNGV. The CDR3 spells CASSLGRGYEKLFF. The CDR3 DNA follows: TGTGCCAGCAGCTTAGGCAGGGGGTATGAAAAACTGTTTTTT.

The V gene is TRBV9, the J gene TRBJ2-2; 8 nucleotides align to TRBD1. CDR3 length: 17 amino acids. The junction had 14 bases not matched to a gene; V was cut back by 3 bases and J by 7 bases. Germline CDR1 is SGDLS and CDR2 is YYNGEE. DNA for the CDR3: TGTGCCAGCAGCGAACACCTTTCCGGACAGGGAGGCGGGGAGCTGTTTTTT. Translation: CASSEHLSGQGGGELFF. The full variable domain, completed using reference TRBV9 and TRBJ2-2, is DSGVTQTPKHLITATGQRVTLRCSPRSGDLSVYWYQQSLDQGLQFLIQYYNGEERAKGNILERFSAQQFPDLHSELNLSSLELGDSALYFCASSEHLSGQGGGELFFGEGSRLTVL.

This sequence joins TRBV4-1 and TRBJ2-7; TRBD1 matches at 10 bases. The CDR3 sequence is 15 residues long. Per the germline V gene, CDR1 is MGHRA and CDR2 is YSYEKL. V shed 1 base and J 2 bases; nucleotides not matched to a gene: 2. CDR3 DNA: TGCGCCAGCAGCCAAGCCGGGACAGGGGCCTACGAGCAGTACTTC. Protein product: CASSQAGTGAYEQYF.

The rearrangement joins TRBV18 to TRBJ1-5; D is uncertain. V shed 3 bases and J shed 7 bases, with 10 bases lying between them. This CDR3 contains 13 residues. Germline CDR1 KGHSH, CDR2 LQKENI. CDR3 residues: CASSPDGGQPQHF. CDR3 coding DNA: TGTGCCAGCTCACCCGACGGAGGGCAGCCCCAGCATTTT.